The entry that follows covers one T cell receptor (beta chain) sequence. In the authors' workflow: Researchers report that nucleated cell counts were estimated from reference gene primer amplification. Generated by immunoSEQ multiplex PCR, the TCRdb table keeps only in-frame clones and is missing some. The DNA was the basis for D and trimming; V, J and clone size are from that table. Here the sample spans approximately 82,000 clones, roughly 80% being singletons. These data come from a study of blood T cell repertoires in COVID-19. Study in general: Researchers got acute and convalescent COVID-19 samples from the United States, Italy and Spain. Sources were T cells, B-cell-depleted T cells, or PBMCs; the material itself was cDNA or gDNA.

With V trimmed by 10 bases and J by 6 bases, 14 bases remained unmatched. Per the germline V gene, CDR1 is LNHDA and CDR2 is SQIVND (reference sequence). There are 14 residues in the CDR3. The chain combines TRBV19 with TRBJ2-7, with 8 bases identical to TRBD1. This sequence originates from a woman in her 70s with acute or convalescent COVID-19. The source material was peripheral blood. CDR3 bases: TGTGCCACCAAGATGGACAGGGTGACCGGCGAGCAGTACTTC. Its translation is CATKMDRVTGEQYF.